This T cell receptor beta chain is drawn from a study of control samples from healthy donors and cancer patients. Method: immunoSEQ multiplex PCR; TCRdb's copy keeps in-frame clones and lacks some. Of approximately 120,000 clones listed, around 87% are singletons. Trimming took 1 base from V and 6 from J, leaving 10 bases between them. The CDR3 is made up of 14 amino acids. CDR1 SGHTA and CDR2 FQGNSA come from the germline V gene. Material: blood. This TCR derives from a man in his forties in good health. The rearrangement uses TRBV7-2 and TRBJ1-5, with no clear D. This CDR3 is CASSLVTNPQPQHF. CDR3 nucleotides: TGTGCCAGCAGCTTAGTGACAAACCCTCAGCCCCAGCATTTT.